This T cell receptor beta chain was obtained from a study of CD8+CD57+ T cells in acquired aplastic anemia. TCR beta VDJ and CDR3 profiles were obtained from a genomic DNA template. Using its own MiXCR run on the reads, TCRdb lists one record per CDR3 protein. The sample gives about 190,000 distinct CDR3 sequences, 50% to 75% of which show up once; around 46% is in the top ten. The trim removed 6 bases at V and 2 bases at J, leaving 5 bases unmatched. The CDR3 covers 15 residues. Germline-derived CDR1 and CDR2 are LGHNA and YSLEER. The clonotype comes from a human donor with severe aplastic anemia or a healthy control (not recorded which). Sequenced material: sorted CD4+, CD8+, or CD8+CD57+ T cells (not recorded which) from PBMCs. The chain carries TRBV4-3 and TRBJ2-7; 12 nucleotides align to TRBD2. DNA of the CDR3: TGCGCCAGCAGGTCAGGACTAGCGGGAACCTACGAGCAGTACTTC. Its translation: CASRSGLAGTYEQYF.